This paragraph covers one T cell receptor beta chain sequence. Its target is unknown. Germline-derived CDR1 and CDR2 are SGHRS and YFSETQ. This CDR3 spans 16 amino acids. V was pared by 0 bases and J by 1 base, with 6 bases of the junction left unmatched. The sample belongs to a study of cytomegalovirus exposure and HLA in healthy donors. Study results and caveats: Excluded: some indistinguishable V segments such as TRBV6-2 and TRBV6-3. Another analysis was done later, and it associated around 15,000 TCR beta sequences with HLA alleles at 0.05 false discovery rate. The likely explanation for a cluster of highly shared sequence variants was sequencing artifact.

Healthy bone marrow donors formed the donor group. It was with 60 Vbeta and 13 Jbeta primers that the PCR ran. TCRdb's copy holds only in-frame clones and misses some; the assay was immunoSEQ multiplex PCR. The data contain over 100,000 clones, about 76% of them singletons. This clonotype was obtained from a woman in her twenties or thirties in good health and CMV-seronegative. This chain uses TRBV5-1 with TRBJ1-1; TRBD1 matches at 7 bases. Sequencing was carried out using PBMCs. The CDR3 DNA reads TGCGCCAGCAGCTTGGGGACAGGCCGGGGGAACACTGAAGCTTTCTTT. This encodes CASSLGTGRGNTEAFF.